These 6 T cell receptor beta chains share one sample of origin, sequenced in a study of memory CD4+ T cells and cytomegalovirus serostatus. The data were produced by immunoSEQ multiplex PCR, yet TCRdb's version contains in-frame clones alone and is incomplete. The sample gives some 56,000 clones, 82% of which show up once; less than 0.5% is in the top ten. The sort gate was single viable CD3+CD4+CD8-CD45RO+ cells for memory CD4+ T cells. Sequenced input: memory CD4+ T cells from blood. The receptors shown here come from an adult in good health and CMV-seronegative.

The chain combines TRBV10-3 with TRBJ1-1, with D possibly matching TRBD1 (5 bases). Germline values: CDR1 ENHRY, CDR2 SYGVKD. The V end lost 7 bases, the J end lost 4 bases, and 13 bases lay between the germline ends. This CDR3 comprises 13 residues. As DNA, the CDR3 is TGTGCCATCAAGCTAGGGGAGGGCACTGAAGCTTTCTTT. Its translation is CAIKLGEGTEAFF.

The V gene is TRBV10-3, the J gene TRBJ1-4; D is possibly TRBD1 (5 bases). The CDR3 loop spans 13 amino acids. V was cut by 6 bases and J by 4 bases, with 9 bases left in between. CDR1 is ENHRY and CDR2 is SYGVKD in the germline V gene. The CDR3 loop reads CAIRGGNNEKLFF. The CDR3 coding sequence is TGTGCCATCAGGGGGGGTAATAATGAAAAACTGTTTTTT.

The chain recombines TRBV29-1 with TRBJ2-1; a weak D match, TRBD2 (5 bases). This CDR3 comprises 12 residues. V lost 7 bases, J lost 6 bases, and 13 bases lay in between. The germline gives CDR1 SQVTM, CDR2 ANQGSEA. The chain's CDR3 is CSGFKDFNEQFF. DNA of the CDR3: TGCAGCGGATTCAAGGACTTCAATGAGCAGTTCTTC.

The chain is built from TRBV7-2 and TRBJ1-2; D gene ambiguous. Germline assignment: CDR1 SGHTA and CDR2 FQGNSA. CDR3 size: 12 residues. Trimming removed 2 bases at V and 4 bases at J, with 5 bases between. CDR3 sequence reads: CASSLSTYGYTF. CDR3 bases: TGTGCCAGCAGCTTATCCACCTATGGCTACACCTTC. Drawing the rest from reference TRBV7-2 and TRBJ1-2, the complete variable domain is GAGVSQSPSNKVTEKGKDVELRCDPISGHTALYWYRQSLGQGLEFLIYFQGNSAPDKSGLPSDRFSAERTGGSVSTLTIQRTQQEDSAVYLCASSLSTYGYTFGSGTRLTVV.

This chain joins TRBV9 and TRBJ2-7; perhaps TRBD2 as D (6 bases). Germline values: CDR1 SGDLS, CDR2 YYNGEE. V lost 0 bases and J 5 bases, leaving 9 bases between the germline ends. The CDR3 is 13 amino acids. The CDR3 DNA is TGTGCCAGCAGCGTAGACGGGAGCGACGAGCAGTACTTC. Translation gives CASSVDGSDEQYF.

In this sample, this clone turned up once. The chain recombines TRBV5-1 with TRBJ1-2; the match to TRBD1 covers 7 bases. V was clipped by 4 bases and J by 10 bases; unmatched bases: 10. Germline CDR1 and CDR2: SGHRS and YFSETQ. This CDR3 is 13 amino acids long. CDR3 region: CASSIQMTGNYTF. The CDR3 nucleotides read TGCGCCAGCAGCATCCAGATGACAGGGAACTACACCTTC.